This T cell receptor (beta chain) is from a study of CD8+ T cells in alopecia areata. Study details: Treated patients were given 5 to 10 mg oral tofacitinib twice daily.

Study-wide findings and caveats: Higher clonality was seen in lesional scalp than in normal scalp, especially in alopecia totalis/universalis. Sequencing of scalp samples also captures resident alphabeta T cells of normal skin.

cDNA serving as the sequencing template came from extracted, reverse transcribed RNA. This table comes from immunoSEQ multiplex PCR, and its TCRdb copy is limited to in-frame clones, with some not included. The sample has 110,000 to 150,000 clones, roughly 64% seen once. Punch biopsies of lesional scalp, plus peripheral blood, were taken from alopecia areata patients. On this clone: The antigen remains undetermined.

The length of the CDR3 is 13 residues. V dropped 2 bases and J dropped 4 bases, with 7 bases sitting between them. CDR1 is SGHNT, CDR2 YYREEE, per germline (reference sequence). The clonotype originates from a human donor with alopecia areata. V gene TRBV5-4 combines with J gene TRBJ2-1; a possible D gene is TRBD2 (5 bases). The starting material was CD4+ T cells sorted from blood, obtained at week 0. As DNA, the CDR3 is TGTGCCAGCAGCTTAGGAGGATACAATGAGCAGTTCTTC. Its protein is CASSLGGYNEQFF.